These 24 T cell receptor beta chains were all obtained from the same sample, sequenced in a study of T cells in narcolepsy listed by TCRdb under 2018. The protocol used for the library was the immunoSEQ multiplex PCR assay. In TCRdb, the immuneACCESS table is reduced to in-frame sequences with V and J assigned. These tables do not hold every clone; where another copy was compared, an unresolved V gene accounts for under half, and the others remain unexplained. Counted in this sample were 28,000 or so clones; 82% of them appeared once. The ten most abundant clones make up more than 0.95% of the sample. The sample taken for sequencing was CD45RA- memory CD4+ T cells from PBMCs. What the cell subset or site label conveys for this sample: memory T cells sorted ex vivo from peripheral blood. The receptors were sampled from a human donor with narcolepsy.

The chain joins TRBV28 to TRBJ2-7; weak D call: TRBD1 (8 bases). The germline V gene encodes CDR1 MDHEN and CDR2 SYDVKM. The length of the CDR3 is 15 residues. Trimming removed 5 bases from V and 3 bases from J, with 17 bases in between. The CDR3 region has the DNA TGTGCCAGCAGTCTAACGACAGGGGAGGGCTACGAGCAGTACTTC. Translated, it gives CASSLTTGEGYEQYF.

The count of this clone is one. The rearrangement joins TRBV4-2 to TRBJ2-3; 10 bases map to TRBD2. CDR1 and CDR2 from the germline V gene are LGHNA and YNFKEQ. V lost 0 bases to trimming and J lost 0 bases; unmatched junction nucleotides: 6. The CDR3 runs to 18 residues. CDR3 in DNA: TGTGCCAGCAGCCAAGATCTCCTAGCGGGGGATAGCACAGATACGCAGTATTTT. It yields the protein CASSQDLLAGDSTDTQYF.

This chain uses TRBV13 with TRBJ2-2; weak D call: TRBD2 (6 bases). CDR1 PRHDT and CDR2 FYEKMQ come from the germline V gene (reference sequence). The CDR3 extends over 19 amino acids. Trimming took 5 bases from V and 1 from J, leaving 23 bases between them. The CDR3 sequence: CASSGGEERGRGNTGELFF. The CDR3 DNA is TGTGCCAGCAGCGGAGGGGAGGAGAGGGGTCGGGGGAACACCGGGGAGCTGTTTTTT.

The chain links TRBV4-1 to TRBJ1-5, with a tentative D call TRBD1 (5 bases). Germline V gene lookup returns CDR1 MGHRA and CDR2 YSYEKL. The CDR3 loop spans 14 amino acids. The germline V and J ends were trimmed by 4 bases and 2 bases, with 9 bases remaining between them. This CDR3 is CASSLQGGNQPQHF. The CDR3 DNA follows: TGCGCCAGCAGCCTCCAGGGCGGCAATCAGCCCCAGCATTTT.

The V gene is TRBV30, the J gene TRBJ2-7; D remains ambiguous. The germline CDR1 and CDR2 sequences are GTSNPN and SVGIG (reference sequence). This CDR3 region has 14 residues. With 4 bases removed from V and 0 bases from J, the gap between germline ends came to 13 bases. The CDR3 reads CAWNLRFDSYEQYF. The CDR3 nucleotides read TGTGCCTGGAACCTCAGGTTTGACTCCTACGAGCAGTACTTC.

The chain joins TRBV6-5 to TRBJ2-5; D not resolved. The V gene lost 6 bases and the J gene lost 4 bases, with 15 bases spanning the gap. This CDR3 has 14 residues. CDR1 MNHEY and CDR2 SVGAGI come from the germline V gene. The CDR3 protein is CASRGISEIETQYF. The CDR3 nucleotides are TGTGCCAGCAGGGGGATATCCGAAATAGAGACCCAGTACTTC.

This chain uses TRBV5-1 with TRBJ2-1; 14 bases agree with TRBD2. The CDR3 is 18 amino acids. Germline V gives CDR1 SGHRS, CDR2 YFSETQ. Germline trimming cut 5 bases from V and 6 bases from J; bases unmatched to any gene: 13. The CDR3 sequence: CASSVFPGLAGAGNEQFF. DNA for the CDR3: TGCGCCAGCAGTGTCTTCCCGGGACTAGCGGGAGCGGGCAATGAGCAGTTCTTC.

The genes are TRBV5-1 and TRBJ2-2; 7 bases are a match to TRBD1. CDR3 length equals 14 residues. The V gene end was trimmed by 4 bases and the J gene end by 1 base; junction bases not matched to a gene: 1. Germline lookup yields CDR1 SGHRS and CDR2 YFSETQ. The CDR3 region has the DNA TGCGCCAGCAGCCGGGACAGGAACACCGGGGAGCTGTTTTTT. As protein: CASSRDRNTGELFF.

The chain joins TRBV28 to TRBJ1-3; D not resolved. The CDR3 runs 15 residues. The germline V and J ends were trimmed by 3 bases and 2 bases, with 11 bases remaining between them. Germline V gives CDR1 MDHEN, CDR2 SYDVKM. The CDR3 sequence is CASSFDRRAGNTIYF. The CDR3 coding sequence is TGTGCCAGCAGTTTCGACCGCAGAGCTGGAAACACCATATATTTT.

This chain joins TRBV18 and TRBJ2-3; perhaps TRBD2 as D (5 bases). V lost 4 bases, J lost 2 bases, and 13 bases lay in between. Germline values: CDR1 KGHSH, CDR2 LQKENI. This CDR3 has 15 residues. The CDR3 sequence is CASSLRVQNTDTQYF. The CDR3 bases are TGTGCCAGCTCACTGAGGGTACAGAACACAGATACGCAGTATTTT.

The V and J genes are TRBV7-9 and TRBJ1-1; D is possibly TRBD1 (6 bases). The CDR3 has 18 amino acids. Trimming removed 1 base from V and 1 base from J, with 19 bases in between. Germline CDR1 SEHNR, CDR2 FQNEAQ (reference sequence). The CDR3 spells CASSLDPTALRGNTEAFF. DNA of the CDR3: TGTGCCAGCAGCTTAGACCCGACAGCCCTCAGGGGGAACACTGAAGCTTTCTTT.

This chain links TRBV5-1 with TRBJ2-1, with a possible D match to TRBD2 (5 bases). The CDR3 covers 15 residues. V was clipped by 2 bases and J by 9 bases, with 18 bases between them. Germline V gene lookup returns CDR1 SGHRS and CDR2 YFSETQ. CDR3 loop: CASSLAEDVSVEQFF. The CDR3 bases are TGCGCCAGCAGCTTAGCGGAGGATGTTTCGGTTGAGCAGTTCTTC. Together with reference TRBV5-1 and TRBJ2-1, the CDR3 gives the full variable domain: KAGVTQTPRYLIKTRGQQVTLSCSPISGHRSVSWYQQTPGQGLQFLFEYFSETQRNKGNFPGRFSGRQFSNSRSEMNVSTLELGDSALYLCASSLAEDVSVEQFFGPGTRLTVL.

This chain connects TRBV4-1 to TRBJ2-3, with a tentative D call TRBD2 (5 bases). Germline V gives CDR1 MGHRA, CDR2 YSYEKL. Trimming removed 1 base at V and 3 bases at J, with 8 bases between. The CDR3 totals 14 residues. The CDR3 loop is CASSQGPGTDTQYF. CDR3 bases: TGCGCCAGCAGCCAAGGCCCGGGAACAGATACGCAGTATTTT.

This chain links TRBV19 with TRBJ1-1; TRBD1 is a possible D gene (5 bases). The V gene's germline CDR1 is LNHDA and CDR2 SQIVND (reference sequence). This CDR3 has 15 residues. V was shortened by 3 bases and J by 0 bases, with 11 bases between the two germline ends. The chain's CDR3 is CASSMGGNMNTEAFF. The CDR3 coding sequence is TGTGCCAGTAGTATGGGGGGGAATATGAACACTGAAGCTTTCTTT. Supplemented by reference TRBV19 and TRBJ1-1, the full variable domain reads DGGITQSPKYLFRKEGQNVTLSCEQNLNHDAMYWYRQDPGQGLRLIYYSQIVNDFQKGDIAEGYSVSREKKESFPLTVTSAQKNPTAFYLCASSMGGNMNTEAFFGQGTRLTVV.

The V gene is TRBV6-1, the J gene TRBJ2-5; no clear D gene. The CDR3 length is 15 residues. Germline V gene data show CDR1 as MNHNS and CDR2 as SASEGT. Trimming took 7 bases from V and 4 from J, leaving 19 bases between them. The CDR3 spells CASNLSPALRETQYF. The DNA of the CDR3 is TGTGCCAGCAATCTAAGTCCCGCCCTCCGAGAGACCCAGTACTTC.

The V call is TRBV27, the J call TRBJ1-2; 9 bases match TRBD1. Germline assignment: CDR1 MNHEY and CDR2 SMNVEV (reference sequence). Trimming removed 2 bases from V and 7 bases from J; junction bases left unmatched: 11. This CDR3 region has 16 residues. CDR3 DNA sequence: TGTGCCAGCAGTTTACGGTACCGGACAGGGGCCAGTGGCTACACCTTC. It encodes CASSLRYRTGASGYTF.

CDR3 bases: TGTGCCAGCAGTTTCGCCCTTCCCGGAGACAGGGGGACCTATGGCTACACCTTC. Translated: CASSFALPGDRGTYGYTF. This chain connects TRBV28 to TRBJ1-2; 9 bases line up with TRBD1. This CDR3 region has 18 residues. Germline CDR1 MDHEN, CDR2 SYDVKM. Germline trimming cut 3 bases from V and 4 bases from J; bases unmatched to any gene: 15.

This chain links TRBV9 with TRBJ2-1; 15 bases align to TRBD2. This CDR3 region has 20 residues. Germline CDR1 is SGDLS and CDR2 is YYNGEE. Losses at the gene ends were 3 bases for V and 1 base for J; bases not matched to a gene: 11. The CDR3 region is CASSARTSGGAIRSYNEQFF. The CDR3 bases are TGTGCCAGCAGCGCCCGGACTAGCGGGGGGGCCATTAGGTCCTACAATGAGCAGTTCTTC.

The chain employs TRBV29-1 and TRBJ1-5, with D unresolved. Trimming took off 4 bases at V and 0 bases at J, with 10 bases between the two ends. This CDR3 contains 14 residues. Germline V gene data show CDR1 as SQVTM and CDR2 as ANQGSEA. The CDR3 loop reads CSVGTVDSNQPQHF. The CDR3 nucleotides are TGCAGCGTTGGAACGGTGGATAGCAATCAGCCCCAGCATTTT. The entire variable domain, with the rest obtained from reference TRBV29-1 and TRBJ1-5, is as follows: SAVISQKPSRDICQRGTSLTIQCQVDSQVTMMFWYRQQPGQSLTLIATANQGSEATYESGFVIDKFPISRPNLTFSTLTVSNMSPEDSSIYLCSVGTVDSNQPQHFGDGTRLSIL.

About this clone: This specimen includes other DNA sequences encoding the same CDR3. The V call is TRBV30, the J call TRBJ1-6; D is ambiguous. Trimming shortened V by 2 bases and J by 6 bases, and 5 bases separated the two germline ends. Germline lookup yields CDR1 GTSNPN and CDR2 SVGIG (reference sequence). The CDR3 is 12 residues long. Here the CDR3 DNA reads TGTGCCTGGAGTCATGGTAATTCACCCCTCCACTTT. Residues: CAWSHGNSPLHF. The whole variable domain, filled in from reference TRBV30 and TRBJ1-6, reads SQTIHQWPATLVQPVGSPLSLECTVEGTSNPNLYWYRQAAGRGLQLLFYSVGIGQISSEVPQNLSASRPQDRQFILSSKKLLLSDSGFYLCAWSHGNSPLHFGNGTRLTVT.

The CDR3 loop reads CASQRRTLYNEQFF. The CDR3, as DNA: TGTGCCAGCCAACGGAGGACACTTTACAATGAGCAGTTCTTC. This chain joins TRBV6-5 and TRBJ2-1; D may be TRBD1 or TRBD2 (5 bases each). The CDR3 is made up of 14 amino acids. Germline V gene sequence: CDR1 MNHEY, CDR2 SVGAGI. V gave up 8 bases and J gave up 4 bases, with 15 bases separating them.

The chain uses TRBV5-1 and TRBJ1-5, with unresolved D. CDR1 SGHRS and CDR2 YFSETQ come from the germline V gene. With 0 bases removed from V and 3 bases from J, the gap between germline ends came to 10 bases. This CDR3 spans 15 amino acids. The CDR3 DNA sequence: TGCGCCAGCAGCTTGGACGGGGATGACAATCAGCCCCAGCATTTT. It specifies CASSLDGDDNQPQHF.

This chain joins TRBV5-1 and TRBJ1-4; 9 bases align to TRBD1. The germline V gene encodes CDR1 SGHRS and CDR2 YFSETQ. CDR3 length: 16 amino acids. Trimming took 3 bases from V and 7 from J; bases not matched to a gene: 10. The CDR3 DNA is TGCGCCAGCAGCTCTGACGGGACAGGGTTGGGTGAAAAACTGTTTTTT. Encoded protein: CASSSDGTGLGEKLFF.

The chain joins TRBV2 to TRBJ1-2; a possible D gene is TRBD1 (6 bases). Looked up from germline, CDR1 is SNHLY and CDR2 is FYNNEI. The germline V and J ends were trimmed by 6 bases and 6 bases, with 11 bases remaining between them. The CDR3 totals 12 residues. CDR3 nucleotides: TGTGCCAGCAGACGGGACACCGATGGCTACACCTTC. Its translation: CASRRDTDGYTF.